This T cell receptor (beta chain) came from a study of blood T cell repertoires in COVID-19. Study summary: COVID-19 samples from acute and convalescent phases originated in the United States, Italy and Spain. Sources were T cells, B-cell-depleted T cells, or PBMCs; the material itself was cDNA or gDNA.

Per the original data handling: Estimation of nucleated cell counts relied on the amplification of reference gene primers. Some clones are missing from TCRdb's copy, which holds only in-frame ones; the method was immunoSEQ multiplex PCR. D and trimming were read from the DNA, whereas the V and J calls and clone size are those reported in that table. The sample lists under 200,000 clones, around four fifths occurring once. The CDR3 totals 15 residues. Trimming removed 4 bases from V and 7 bases from J; junction bases left unmatched: 12. The germline gives CDR1 SGHDT, CDR2 YYEEEE. The clonotype was recovered from a woman between 65 and 79 years old who had recovered from COVID-19. This chain uses TRBV5-6 with TRBJ1-2; 8 nucleotides line up with TRBD1. Source material: peripheral blood. The DNA for the CDR3 is TGTGCCAGCAGCCCTATGGCACAGGGGGGGGCTGGCTACACCTTC. Amino acids: CASSPMAQGGAGYTF.